This T cell receptor beta chain was sequenced for a study of response to subunit inactivated influenza vaccine. Study observations and caveats: There was a suggestion from the authors that each seasonal influenza vaccination recruits few new T cells.

TCRdb independently ran MiXCR on the RT-PCR reads; one entry per CDR3 protein. The sample yields about 800,000 distinct CDR3 sequences, approximately 21% seen once. The germline V and J ends were trimmed by 5 bases and 1 base, with 10 bases remaining between them. Germline assignment: CDR1 SGHNT and CDR2 YYREEE (reference sequence). CDR3 length: 13 amino acids. This clonotype has only a few counts. The antigen remains unidentified. The rearrangement links TRBV5-4 to TRBJ2-7; D gene unclear. This material consisted of PBMCs from blood, taken more than 4 days after vaccination. The sequence came from a man aged 50 or older who received an inactivated influenza vaccine. CDR3 DNA: TGTGCCAGCAGAACCCACAAGTCCTACGAGCAGTACTTC. It encodes CASRTHKSYEQYF.